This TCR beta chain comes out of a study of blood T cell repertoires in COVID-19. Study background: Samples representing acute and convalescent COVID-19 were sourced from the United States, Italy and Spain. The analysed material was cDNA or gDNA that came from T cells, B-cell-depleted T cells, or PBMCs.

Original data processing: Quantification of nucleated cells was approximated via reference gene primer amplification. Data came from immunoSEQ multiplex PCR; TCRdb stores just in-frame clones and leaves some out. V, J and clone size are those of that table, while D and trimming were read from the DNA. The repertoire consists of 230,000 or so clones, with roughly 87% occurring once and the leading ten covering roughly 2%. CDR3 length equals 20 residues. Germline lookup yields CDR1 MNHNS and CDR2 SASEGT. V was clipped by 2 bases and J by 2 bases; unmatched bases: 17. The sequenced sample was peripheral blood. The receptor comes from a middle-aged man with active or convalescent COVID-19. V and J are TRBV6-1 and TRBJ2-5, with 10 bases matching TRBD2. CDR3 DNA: TGTGCCAGCAGTGAACGGCTTAGAGGGCAACGGACTAGCGGACAAGAGACCCAGTACTTC. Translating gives CASSERLRGQRTSGQETQYF.